This T cell receptor beta chain was retrieved from a study of control samples from healthy donors and cancer patients. This clone has only one observation. Assay used: immunoSEQ multiplex PCR; TCRdb lists only in-frame clones, some missing. This sample yields about 130,000 clones, of which around 90% are seen a single time; 2% to 3% belongs to the top ten. Trimming took 1 base from V and 1 from J, leaving 11 bases between them. This CDR3 is 15 amino acids long. The germline gives CDR1 SGHRS, CDR2 YFSETQ. The sequenced sample consisted of blood. The J gene is TRBJ1-1, the V gene TRBV5-1; no clear D. The clonotype originates from a man aged 40-50 years in good health. Here the CDR3 reads CASSLTASRNTEAFF. CDR3 coding DNA: TGCGCCAGCAGCTTGACGGCCAGCCGGAACACTGAAGCTTTCTTT.